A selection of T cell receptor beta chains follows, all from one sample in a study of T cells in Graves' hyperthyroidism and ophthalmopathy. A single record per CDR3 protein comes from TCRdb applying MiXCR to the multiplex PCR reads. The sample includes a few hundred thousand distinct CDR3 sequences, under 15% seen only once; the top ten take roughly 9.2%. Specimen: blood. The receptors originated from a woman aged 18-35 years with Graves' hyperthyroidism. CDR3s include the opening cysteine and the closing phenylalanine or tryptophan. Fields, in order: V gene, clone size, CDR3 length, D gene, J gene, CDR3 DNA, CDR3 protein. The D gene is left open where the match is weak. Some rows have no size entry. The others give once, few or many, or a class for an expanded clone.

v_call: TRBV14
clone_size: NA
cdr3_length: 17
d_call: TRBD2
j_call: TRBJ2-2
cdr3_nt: TGTGCCAGCAGCCCAGGACTAGCGGGAGGGCCGAGCGGGGAGCTGTTTTTT
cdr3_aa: CASSPGLAGGPSGELFF

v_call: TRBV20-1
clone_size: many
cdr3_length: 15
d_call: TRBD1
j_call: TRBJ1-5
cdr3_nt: TGCAGTGCACAAACCGGGACAGGGAATCACCAGCCCCAGCATTTT
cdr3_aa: CSAQTGTGNHQPQHF

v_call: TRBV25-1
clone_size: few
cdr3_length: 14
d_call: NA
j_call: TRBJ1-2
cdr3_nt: TGTGCCAGCAGTGAAGTTAACAGAAACTATGGCTACACCTTC
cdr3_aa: CASSEVNRNYGYTF

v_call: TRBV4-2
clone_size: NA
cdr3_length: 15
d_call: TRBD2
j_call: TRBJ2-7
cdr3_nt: TGTGCCAGCAGCCCAGAGACTAGCGTCGGGTACGAGCAGTACTTC
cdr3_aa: CASSPETSVGYEQYF

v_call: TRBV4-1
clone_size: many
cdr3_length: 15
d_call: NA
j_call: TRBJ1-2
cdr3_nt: TGCGCCAGCAGCCCCTTTGGACAGACTAACTATGGCTACACCTTC
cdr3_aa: CASSPFGQTNYGYTF

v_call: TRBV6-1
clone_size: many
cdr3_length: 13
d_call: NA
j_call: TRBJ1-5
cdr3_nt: TGTGCCAGCACTCGGGCAGGAGGTCAGCCCCAGCATTTT
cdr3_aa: CASTRAGGQPQHF

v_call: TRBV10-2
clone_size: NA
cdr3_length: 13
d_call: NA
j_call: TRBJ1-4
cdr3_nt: TGCGCCAGCACGGGGCGGGGGGCTGAAAAACTGTTTTTT
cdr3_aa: CASTGRGAEKLFF

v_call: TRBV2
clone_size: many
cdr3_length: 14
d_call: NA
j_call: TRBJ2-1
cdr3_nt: TGTGCCAGCAGTGAATTCGGCACCAACAATGAGCAGTTCTTC
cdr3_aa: CASSEFGTNNEQFF

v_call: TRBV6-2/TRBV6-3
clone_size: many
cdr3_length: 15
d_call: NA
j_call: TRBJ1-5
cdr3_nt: TGTGCCAGCAGTTACGGAGGGATCGGCAATCAGCCCCAGCATTTT
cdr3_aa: CASSYGGIGNQPQHF

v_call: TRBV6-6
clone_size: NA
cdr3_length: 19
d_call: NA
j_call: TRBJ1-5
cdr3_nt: TGTGCCAGCAGTTACACCTTGACGGGGTTGGAGTACGGCAATCAGCCCCAGCATTTT
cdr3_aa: CASSYTLTGLEYGNQPQHF

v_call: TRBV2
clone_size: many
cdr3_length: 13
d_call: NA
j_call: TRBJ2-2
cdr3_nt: TGTGCCAGCAGTGAATGGTCGACCGGGGAGCTGTTTTTT
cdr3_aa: CASSEWSTGELFF

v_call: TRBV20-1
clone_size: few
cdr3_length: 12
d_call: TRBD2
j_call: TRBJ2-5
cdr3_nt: TGCAGTGCGGTAGCGGGCCCCGAGACCCAGTACTTC
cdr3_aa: CSAVAGPETQYF

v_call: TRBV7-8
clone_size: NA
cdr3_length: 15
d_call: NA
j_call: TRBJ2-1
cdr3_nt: TGTGCCAGCAGCCCTTCCCGGAGCTCCTACAATGAGCAGTTCTTC
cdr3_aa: CASSPSRSSYNEQFF

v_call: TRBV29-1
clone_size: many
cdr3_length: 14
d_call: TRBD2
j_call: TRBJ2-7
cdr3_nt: TGCAGCGTGGCCAAAACTAGCGGCTCCTACGAGCAGTACTTC
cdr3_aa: CSVAKTSGSYEQYF

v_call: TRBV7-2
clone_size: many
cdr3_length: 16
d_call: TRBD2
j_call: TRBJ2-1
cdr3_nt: TGTGCCAGCAGCTTTACCCCGGGAGGCCTTTACAATGAGCAGTTCTTC
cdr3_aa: CASSFTPGGLYNEQFF

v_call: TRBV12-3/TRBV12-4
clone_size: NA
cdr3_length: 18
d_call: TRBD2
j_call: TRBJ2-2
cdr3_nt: TGTGCCAGCAGTCTCAGTAGCGGGGGGTCGACGAACACCGGGGAGCTGTTTTTT
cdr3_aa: CASSLSSGGSTNTGELFF

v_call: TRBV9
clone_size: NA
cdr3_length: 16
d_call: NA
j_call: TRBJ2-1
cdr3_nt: TGTGCCAGCAGCCACACGAAGGGGGTAGAGTACAATGAGCAGTTCTTC
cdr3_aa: CASSHTKGVEYNEQFF